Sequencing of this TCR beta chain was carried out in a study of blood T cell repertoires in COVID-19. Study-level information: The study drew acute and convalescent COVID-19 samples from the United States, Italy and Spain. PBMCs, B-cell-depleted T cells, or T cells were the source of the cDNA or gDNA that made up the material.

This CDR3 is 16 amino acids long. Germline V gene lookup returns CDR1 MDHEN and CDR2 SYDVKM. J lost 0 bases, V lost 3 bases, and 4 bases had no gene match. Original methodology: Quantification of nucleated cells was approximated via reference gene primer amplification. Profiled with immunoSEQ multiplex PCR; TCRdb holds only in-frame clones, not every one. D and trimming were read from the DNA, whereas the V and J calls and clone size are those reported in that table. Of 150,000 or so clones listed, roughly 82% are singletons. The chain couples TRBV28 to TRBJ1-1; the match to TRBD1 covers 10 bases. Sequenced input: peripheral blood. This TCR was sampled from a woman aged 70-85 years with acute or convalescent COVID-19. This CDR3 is CASSLTGGLVNTEAFF. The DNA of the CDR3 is TGTGCCAGCAGTTTGACAGGGGGCTTGGTGAACACTGAAGCTTTCTTT.